Shown below are 2 T cell receptor beta chains from a single sample sequenced in a study of tumor-infiltrating lymphocytes in localized non-small cell lung cancer. This table comes from immunoSEQ multiplex PCR, and its TCRdb copy is limited to in-frame clones, with some not included. The table lists 17,000 or so clones, over 75% of them singletons. The sequencing input was lung tumor tissue. These receptors came from a human donor with non-small cell lung cancer.

The chain couples TRBV27 to TRBJ1-1, with no clear D. CDR3 size: 13 residues. V lost 2 bases and J lost 6, with 10 bases in between. In germline, CDR1 is MNHEY, CDR2 SMNVEV (reference sequence). CDR3 coding DNA: TGTGCCAGCAGTTTAAGTAGACGCGCTGAAGCTTTCTTT. Its translation: CASSLSRRAEAFF.

The chain couples TRBV7-9 to TRBJ2-1; D gene unclear. V lost 3 bases to trimming and J lost 1 base, with 22 bases between them. Germline V gene data show CDR1 as SEHNR and CDR2 as FQNEAQ (reference sequence). This CDR3 has 19 amino acids. CDR3 sequence reads: CASSFTESRYPASYNEQFF. The CDR3 nucleotides read TGTGCCAGCAGCTTTACGGAGTCTCGGTACCCGGCGTCCTACAATGAGCAGTTCTTC. Supplemented by reference TRBV7-9 and TRBJ2-1, the full variable domain reads DTGVSQNPRHKITKRGQNVTFRCDPISEHNRLYWYRQTLGQGPEFLTYFQNEAQLEKSRLLSDRFSAERPKGSFSTLEIQRTEQGDSAMYLCASSFTESRYPASYNEQFFGPGTRLTVL.